The rows below give T cell receptor beta chains drawn from one sample of a study of cytomegalovirus exposure and HLA in healthy donors. Some clones are missing from TCRdb's copy, which holds only in-frame ones; the method was immunoSEQ multiplex PCR. Here the sample spans about 160,000 clones, about four fifths being singletons. The sequenced sample was PBMCs. The receptors shown here come from a man aged 25-40 years in good health and CMV-seronegative. CDR3s include the opening cysteine and the closing phenylalanine or tryptophan. A D gene is named only where the DNA matches it firmly. Size is omitted from some rows. Given values are once, few, many or a class for expanded clones.

d_call: NA; v_call: TRBV30; j_call: TRBJ2-6; clone_size: NA; cdr3_aa: CAWRRSGANVLTF; cdr3_nt: TGTGCCTGGAGACGGTCTGGGGCCAACGTCCTGACTTTC
d_call: TRBD1; v_call: TRBV13; j_call: TRBJ2-5; clone_size: NA; cdr3_aa: CASSSDRGETQYF; cdr3_nt: TGTGCCAGCAGCTCCGACAGGGGTGAGACCCAGTACTTC
d_call: NA; v_call: TRBV25-1; j_call: TRBJ2-1; clone_size: NA; cdr3_aa: CATGSGDFYNEQFF; cdr3_nt: TGTGCCACCGGAAGCGGAGACTTCTACAATGAGCAGTTCTTC
d_call: TRBD1; v_call: TRBV9; j_call: TRBJ2-6; clone_size: NA; cdr3_aa: CASSATGPGANVLTF; cdr3_nt: TGTGCCAGCAGCGCGACAGGGCCTGGGGCCAACGTCCTGACTTTC
d_call: TRBD2; v_call: TRBV5-1; j_call: TRBJ2-1; clone_size: NA; cdr3_aa: CASRGSGSSYNEQFF; cdr3_nt: TGCGCCAGCAGAGGTAGCGGGAGCTCCTACAATGAGCAGTTCTTC
d_call: TRBD2; v_call: TRBV5-4; j_call: TRBJ2-7; clone_size: NA; cdr3_aa: CASSLWVAGAPSEQYF; cdr3_nt: TGTGCCAGCAGCTTATGGGTAGCGGGAGCCCCTAGCGAGCAGTACTTC
d_call: TRBD1; v_call: TRBV9; j_call: TRBJ1-2; clone_size: NA; cdr3_aa: CANSVAGQGSYGYTF; cdr3_nt: TGTGCCAACAGCGTAGCGGGACAGGGCAGCTATGGCTACACCTTC
d_call: NA; v_call: TRBV10-2; j_call: TRBJ2-2; clone_size: NA; cdr3_aa: CASSDWHTGELFF; cdr3_nt: TGCGCCAGCAGTGATTGGCACACCGGGGAGCTGTTTTTT
d_call: NA; v_call: TRBV5-1; j_call: TRBJ2-1; clone_size: NA; cdr3_aa: CASSLGLGSSYNEQFF; cdr3_nt: TGCGCCAGCAGCTTGGGGCTAGGCAGCTCCTACAATGAGCAGTTCTTC
d_call: NA; v_call: TRBV11-3; j_call: TRBJ2-3; clone_size: NA; cdr3_aa: CASSLGEYTQYF; cdr3_nt: TGTGCCAGCAGCTTAGGGGAGTATACGCAGTATTTT
d_call: NA; v_call: TRBV7-8; j_call: TRBJ1-5; clone_size: once; cdr3_aa: CASSLAGGSRGAQHF; cdr3_nt: TGTGCCAGCAGCTTAGCGGGGGGGTCGAGGGGGGCCCAGCATTTT
d_call: NA; v_call: TRBV6-1; j_call: TRBJ2-3; clone_size: NA; cdr3_aa: CASSEGAGYTDTQYF; cdr3_nt: TGTGCCAGCAGTGAAGGGGCAGGGTACACAGATACGCAGTATTTT
d_call: TRBD1; v_call: TRBV27; j_call: TRBJ1-1; clone_size: NA; cdr3_aa: CASSLTGTGAEAFF; cdr3_nt: TGTGCCAGCAGTCTGACCGGGACAGGCGCTGAAGCTTTCTTT
d_call: NA; v_call: TRBV4-2; j_call: TRBJ1-2; clone_size: NA; cdr3_aa: CASSQGDGSRYTF; cdr3_nt: TGTGCCAGCAGCCAAGGGGACGGGAGTCGCTACACCTTC
d_call: NA; v_call: TRBV6-4; j_call: TRBJ2-1; clone_size: NA; cdr3_aa: CASSAAGATDEQFF; cdr3_nt: TGTGCCAGCAGTGCGGCGGGGGCCACGGATGAGCAGTTCTTC
d_call: NA; v_call: TRBV4-1; j_call: TRBJ1-1; clone_size: few; cdr3_aa: CASSQGPSGLNTEAFF; cdr3_nt: TGCGCCAGCAGCCAAGGGCCCTCAGGCCTGAACACTGAAGCTTTCTTT
d_call: NA; v_call: TRBV9; j_call: TRBJ2-7; clone_size: NA; cdr3_aa: CASSVASDWPSEQYF; cdr3_nt: TGTGCCAGCAGCGTAGCCTCGGACTGGCCTTCCGAGCAGTACTTC
d_call: NA; v_call: TRBV4-1; j_call: TRBJ2-1; clone_size: few; cdr3_aa: CASSQDSPPLNEQFF; cdr3_nt: TGCGCCAGCAGCCAAGATAGTCCACCCCTCAATGAGCAGTTCTTC
d_call: TRBD2; v_call: TRBV4-1; j_call: TRBJ2-7; clone_size: once; cdr3_aa: CASSRSGGDEQYF; cdr3_nt: TGCGCCAGCAGCCGTAGCGGGGGGGATGAGCAGTACTTC
d_call: TRBD1; v_call: TRBV11-3; j_call: TRBJ2-1; clone_size: NA; cdr3_aa: CASSRQGAPYNEQFF; cdr3_nt: TGTGCCAGCAGTCGACAGGGGGCCCCTTACAATGAGCAGTTCTTC
d_call: NA; v_call: TRBV14; j_call: TRBJ2-7; clone_size: NA; cdr3_aa: CASSQRVSYEQYF; cdr3_nt: TGTGCCAGCAGCCAACGGGTCTCCTACGAGCAGTACTTC
d_call: TRBD1; v_call: TRBV6-5; j_call: TRBJ2-1; clone_size: NA; cdr3_aa: CASSLDRGSYNEQFF; cdr3_nt: TGTGCCAGCAGCTTAGACAGGGGGTCGTACAATGAGCAGTTCTTC
d_call: TRBD1; v_call: TRBV6-1; j_call: TRBJ2-1; clone_size: NA; cdr3_aa: CASRTGGYNEQFF; cdr3_nt: TGTGCCAGCAGGACAGGGGGCTACAATGAGCAGTTCTTC
d_call: TRBD2; v_call: TRBV7-2; j_call: TRBJ2-7; clone_size: NA; cdr3_aa: CASSLGGKTSVEQYF; cdr3_nt: TGTGCCAGCAGCTTAGGAGGGAAGACTAGCGTCGAGCAGTACTTC
d_call: NA; v_call: TRBV5-4; j_call: TRBJ1-3; clone_size: NA; cdr3_aa: CASSLAASSGNTIYF; cdr3_nt: TGTGCCAGCAGCTTGGCCGCCAGCTCTGGAAACACCATATATTTT
d_call: NA; v_call: TRBV2; j_call: TRBJ2-5; clone_size: NA; cdr3_aa: CASTRQTEETQYF; cdr3_nt: TGTGCCAGCACCCGACAGACGGAAGAGACCCAGTACTTC
d_call: TRBD2; v_call: TRBV7-6; j_call: TRBJ2-7; clone_size: NA; cdr3_aa: CASSLVPTASRTSGRSYEQYF; cdr3_nt: TGTGCCAGCAGCTTAGTGCCCACTGCTAGCCGGACTAGCGGGAGATCATACGAGCAGTACTTC
d_call: TRBD1; v_call: TRBV25-1; j_call: TRBJ1-4; clone_size: NA; cdr3_aa: CASGGTGANEKLFF; cdr3_nt: TGTGCCAGCGGCGGGACAGGGGCTAATGAAAAACTGTTTTTT
d_call: TRBD1; v_call: TRBV2; j_call: TRBJ1-1; clone_size: NA; cdr3_aa: CASSVQGEYTEAFF; cdr3_nt: TGTGCCAGCAGTGTACAGGGGGAATACACTGAAGCTTTCTTT
d_call: NA; v_call: TRBV30; j_call: TRBJ1-5; clone_size: NA; cdr3_aa: CAWSGREAQPQHF; cdr3_nt: TGTGCCTGGAGTGGAAGGGAGGCTCAGCCCCAGCATTTT
d_call: TRBD1; v_call: TRBV4-1; j_call: TRBJ1-3; clone_size: few; cdr3_aa: CASSQGPGGRSGNTIYF; cdr3_nt: TGCGCCAGCAGCCAAGGTCCAGGGGGCCGGTCTGGAAACACCATATATTTT
d_call: TRBD1; v_call: TRBV6-1; j_call: TRBJ2-5; clone_size: NA; cdr3_aa: CASVGTEKETQYF; cdr3_nt: TGTGCCAGCGTAGGGACAGAGAAAGAGACCCAGTACTTC
d_call: NA; v_call: TRBV5-6; j_call: TRBJ2-4; clone_size: NA; cdr3_aa: CASSSSGPLAKNIQYF; cdr3_nt: TGTGCCAGCAGCTCCTCGGGTCCTCTAGCCAAAAACATTCAGTACTTC
d_call: NA; v_call: TRBV13; j_call: TRBJ1-6; clone_size: NA; cdr3_aa: CASSLRGSLSSYNSPLHF; cdr3_nt: TGTGCCAGCAGCTTAAGGGGTTCTCTAAGCTCCTATAATTCACCCCTCCACTTT
d_call: TRBD2; v_call: TRBV14; j_call: TRBJ2-5; clone_size: NA; cdr3_aa: CASRETSGSKETQYF; cdr3_nt: TGTGCCAGCAGAGAAACTAGCGGGAGCAAAGAGACCCAGTACTTC
d_call: TRBD1; v_call: TRBV7-9; j_call: TRBJ1-2; clone_size: NA; cdr3_aa: CASSLGTGDYGYTF; cdr3_nt: TGTGCCAGCAGCTTGGGGACAGGGGACTATGGCTACACCTTC
d_call: NA; v_call: TRBV21-1; j_call: TRBJ1-5; clone_size: NA; cdr3_aa: CASSKALLRTGYSNQPQHF; cdr3_nt: TGTGCCAGCAGCAAAGCGCTTTTAAGGACAGGGTATAGCAATCAGCCCCAGCATTTT
d_call: TRBD1; v_call: TRBV5-1; j_call: TRBJ2-2; clone_size: once; cdr3_aa: CASRGTGHTGELFF; cdr3_nt: TGCGCCAGCAGAGGGACAGGGCACACCGGGGAGCTGTTTTTT
d_call: NA; v_call: TRBV7-9; j_call: TRBJ2-5; clone_size: NA; cdr3_aa: CASSSVGGPGETQYF; cdr3_nt: TGTGCCAGCAGCTCAGTAGGAGGGCCGGGGGAGACCCAGTACTTC
d_call: TRBD1; v_call: TRBV2; j_call: TRBJ1-1; clone_size: NA; cdr3_aa: CASSIDRGEAFF; cdr3_nt: TGTGCCAGCAGTATCGACAGGGGGGAAGCTTTCTTT
d_call: TRBD1; v_call: TRBV6-6; j_call: TRBJ1-2; clone_size: NA; cdr3_aa: CASSSPQGGANYGYTF; cdr3_nt: TGTGCCAGCAGTTCCCCCCAGGGGGGAGCTAACTATGGCTACACCTTC
d_call: NA; v_call: TRBV5-8; j_call: TRBJ1-1; clone_size: NA; cdr3_aa: CASSFQGFYTEAFF; cdr3_nt: TGTGCCAGCAGCTTCCAGGGATTCTATACTGAAGCTTTCTTT
d_call: NA; v_call: TRBV5-1; j_call: TRBJ2-7; clone_size: NA; cdr3_aa: CASSLDRSYEQYF; cdr3_nt: TGCGCCAGCAGCTTGGACAGATCCTACGAGCAGTACTTC
d_call: TRBD2; v_call: TRBV7-9; j_call: TRBJ2-1; clone_size: NA; cdr3_aa: CASSPVGLAGYNEQFF; cdr3_nt: TGTGCCAGCAGCCCGGTGGGACTAGCGGGCTACAATGAGCAGTTCTTC
d_call: TRBD1; v_call: TRBV28; j_call: TRBJ2-6; clone_size: few; cdr3_aa: CASSRDRATGANVLTF; cdr3_nt: TGTGCCAGCAGCCGGGACAGGGCAACTGGGGCCAACGTCCTGACTTTC
d_call: NA; v_call: TRBV5-1; j_call: TRBJ2-3; clone_size: NA; cdr3_aa: CASSLDTGAFTDTQYF; cdr3_nt: TGCGCCAGCAGCTTGGATACGGGTGCATTCACAGATACGCAGTATTTT